This record concerns one T cell receptor (beta chain) sequence. Its antigen is currently unknown. This sample was taken from a study of cytomegalovirus exposure and HLA in healthy donors. General study results and limits: The authors confirmed in vitro that a few CMV-associated chains were specific for CMV antigens. The classifier reportedly diagnosed cytomegalovirus status with high sensitivity and specificity.

Donors had nominal health at sampling but likely had unrecorded immune exposures. The PCR was carried out with 60 Vbeta primers and 13 Jbeta primers. Only in-frame clones appear in the TCRdb table, and some are missing; sequencing was by immunoSEQ multiplex PCR. Of about 130,000 clones listed, 70% to 90% are singletons. The sample was PBMCs. This TCR was sampled from a woman aged 35 to 49 in good health and CMV-seropositive.

The CDR3 nucleotides are TGTGCCAGCAGCTTGAGAGGAGCTGGGGCCAACGTCCTGACTTTC. It codes for CASSLRGAGANVLTF. This chain joins TRBV5-8 and TRBJ2-6; D is undetermined. Looked up from germline, CDR1 is SGHTS and CDR2 is YDEGEE. The V and J ends lost 1 base and 2 bases respectively, with 7 bases between them. The CDR3 totals 15 residues.